Below, 27 T cell receptor beta chains from the same sample are listed, as sequenced in a study of blood T cell repertoires in COVID-19. Sequenced by immunoSEQ multiplex PCR; TCRdb stores in-frame clones only, minus some. The sample carries some 200,000 clones, roughly 79% recorded once. Material: peripheral blood. These receptors originate from a woman between 35 and 50 years old with COVID-19, enrolled during active disease.

This chain uses TRBV19 with TRBJ2-2, with 10 bases lining up with TRBD1. J was trimmed by 7 bases and V by 4 bases; bases with no gene match: 6. This CDR3 region has 15 residues. The germline CDR1 and CDR2 sequences are LNHDA and SQIVND (reference sequence). The DNA for the CDR3 is TGTGCCAGTAGTAAAGGGACAGGGGTCGGCGGGGAGCTGTTTTTT. This codes for CASSKGTGVGGELFF.

This chain links TRBV3-1 (or the pseudogene TRBV3-2) with TRBJ2-7, with a tentative D call TRBD2 (5 bases). Germline values: CDR1 LGHDT, CDR2 YNNKEL (reference sequence). Between the trimmed V and J ends, which lost 1 base and 9 bases, there was a span of 13 bases. The CDR3 loop spans 13 amino acids. CDR3 DNA: TGTGCCAGCAGCCAAGTAGGGCTAGCCCCGCAGTACTTC. This gives the protein CASSQVGLAPQYF.

The chain recombines TRBV5-6 with TRBJ2-3; D not certain. Trimming removed 0 bases at V and 6 bases at J, with 8 bases between. CDR1 is SGHDT, CDR2 YYEEEE, per germline. This CDR3 spans 13 amino acids. The CDR3 spells CASSLAGLDTQYF. CDR3 bases: TGTGCCAGCAGCTTGGCCGGGTTGGATACGCAGTATTTT.

V usage is TRBV6-5 and J usage is TRBJ1-1; D is undetermined. The germline V gene has CDR1 MNHEY and CDR2 SVGAGI. V was shortened by 2 bases and J by 1 base, with 8 bases between the two germline ends. The CDR3 contains 14 residues. Here the CDR3 DNA reads TGTGCCAGCAGTTACGGGCAGGAGAACACTGAAGCTTTCTTT. Translating gives CASSYGQENTEAFF.

Many counts were recorded for this clone. The CDR3 loop is CASHGTTYDNEQFF. DNA of the CDR3: TGTGCCAGCCATGGGACTACCTATGACAATGAGCAGTTCTTC. The chain joins TRBV6-6 to TRBJ2-1, with TRBD2 identical over 7 bases. Looked up from germline, CDR1 is MNHNY and CDR2 is SVGAGI (reference sequence). The CDR3 sequence is 14 residues long. With V trimmed by 8 bases and J by 5 bases, 9 bases remained unmatched.

This clone is a singleton in its sample. The chain has TRBV27 and TRBJ2-1; 7 positions match TRBD2. CDR3 length: 14 residues. Germline V gene data show CDR1 as MNHEY and CDR2 as SMNVEV (reference sequence). J was trimmed by 9 bases and V by 7 bases; bases with no gene match: 12. CDR3 loop: CASNLGGGAGEQFF. For the CDR3, the DNA is TGTGCCAGCAACTTGGGGGGAGGGGCCGGTGAGCAGTTCTTC.

This sequence joins TRBV19 and TRBJ2-1; D possibly corresponds to TRBD1 (6 bases). The germline V gene has CDR1 LNHDA and CDR2 SQIVND (reference sequence). With 6 bases removed from V and 4 bases from J, the gap between germline ends came to 10 bases. The CDR3 has 13 amino acids. CDR3 residues: CASRQGFYNEQFF. The CDR3 DNA reads as TGTGCCAGTAGGCAGGGGTTTTACAATGAGCAGTTCTTC. The variable domain in full, completed from reference TRBV19 and TRBJ2-1, reads DGGITQSPKYLFRKEGQNVTLSCEQNLNHDAMYWYRQDPGQGLRLIYYSQIVNDFQKGDIAEGYSVSREKKESFPLTVTSAQKNPTAFYLCASRQGFYNEQFFGPGTRLTVL.

The chain combines TRBV27 with TRBJ2-3, with 7 bases lining up with TRBD1. Germline CDR1 MNHEY, CDR2 SMNVEV (reference sequence). J was trimmed by 4 bases and V by 6 bases; bases with no gene match: 7. This CDR3 region has 14 residues. The CDR3 region is CASSRGQWPDTQYF. CDR3 coding DNA: TGTGCCAGCAGCCGGGGACAGTGGCCAGATACGCAGTATTTT.

This clone was observed a few times. The chain recombines TRBV2 with TRBJ2-4, with D possibly matching TRBD1 (6 bases). Germline lookup yields CDR1 SNHLY and CDR2 FYNNEI. The V and J ends lost 6 bases and 3 bases respectively, with 12 bases between them. The CDR3 spans 14 residues. CDR3 loop: CASRVTGSKNIQYF. The DNA of the CDR3 is TGTGCCAGCAGAGTAACAGGGAGCAAAAACATTCAGTACTTC.

V usage is TRBV6-5 and J usage is TRBJ2-7; 9 bases are a match to TRBD1. CDR3 length: 14 residues. The germline CDR1 and CDR2 sequences are MNHEY and SVGAGI. Trimming removed 7 bases from V and 4 bases from J; junction bases left unmatched: 8. The CDR3 bases are TGTGCCAGCACAATAAGGGGACAGGGTTACGAGCAGTACGTC. Its translation is CASTIRGQGYEQYV.

V gene TRBV28 combines with J gene TRBJ1-2; perhaps TRBD1 as D (6 bases). CDR1 MDHEN and CDR2 SYDVKM come from the germline V gene. This CDR3 is built from 11 residues. V lost 10 bases and J 3 bases, leaving 9 bases between the germline ends. The CDR3 protein is CAINRDYGYTF. CDR3 DNA: TGTGCCATCAACAGGGACTATGGCTACACCTTC.

This clone is a singleton in its sample. V usage is TRBV19 and J usage is TRBJ1-1; 9 bases agree with TRBD1. The CDR3 has 12 amino acids. V gave up 11 bases and J gave up 4 bases; unmatched junction bases: 5. CDR1 and CDR2 (germline): LNHDA, SQIVND (reference sequence). DNA of the CDR3: TGTGCCGCCAAACAGGGGGCCACTGAAGCTTTCTTT. Amino acids: CAAKQGATEAFF.

This chain uses TRBV4-1 with TRBJ1-1; 8 nucleotides agree with TRBD1. CDR1 is MGHRA, CDR2 YSYEKL, per germline. This CDR3 is 16 amino acids long. Trimming cost V 2 bases and J 2 bases; bases outside gene matches: 7. The DNA for the CDR3 is TGCGCCAGCAGCCAAACCGGGGACAGGCGAAACACTGAAGCTTTCTTT. It yields the protein CASSQTGDRRNTEAFF.

The chain employs TRBV7-2 and TRBJ1-5; no clear D. The CDR3 is 14 residues long. Trimming pared 2 bases from V and 6 bases from J, leaving 11 bases between. Per germline, CDR1 SGHTA and CDR2 FQGNSA. CDR3 nucleotides: TGTGCCAGCAGCTTAATGTCAGCGGGTCAGCCCCAGCATTTT. Amino acids: CASSLMSAGQPQHF.

The chain uses TRBV19 and TRBJ2-3, with D possibly being TRBD1 (5 bases). CDR3 length: 17 amino acids. CDR1 is LNHDA, CDR2 SQIVND, per germline (reference sequence). The ends were cut back, 3 bases at V and 0 bases at J, with 16 bases in the middle. The CDR3 DNA is TGTGCCAGTAGTATCGACCTCAGGGCTGCTAGCACAGATACGCAGTATTTT. Its translation: CASSIDLRAASTDTQYF.

The chain links TRBV9 to TRBJ1-5; TRBD1 might be the D (6 bases). Germline V gene data show CDR1 as SGDLS and CDR2 as YYNGEE. Trimming took 0 bases from V and 7 from J, leaving 14 bases between them. The CDR3 length is 15 residues. The CDR3 coding sequence is TGTGCCAGCAGCGTAGATGGGGGGGCTGGGCAGCCCCAGCATTTT. It codes for CASSVDGGAGQPQHF.

In its sample, this clone was seen a few times. This chain connects TRBV4-2 to TRBJ2-3; maybe TRBD2 (6 bases). Trimming stripped 0 bases from V and 5 bases from J, with 12 bases between. The CDR3 is 15 residues long. CDR1 and CDR2 (germline): LGHNA, YNFKEQ. The CDR3 DNA reads as TGTGCCAGCAGCCAAGAGGTGGGAGGAGGAGATACGCAGTATTTT. Its protein product is CASSQEVGGGDTQYF.

This clone showed up just once. The chain carries TRBV13 and TRBJ1-1; D is unclear. V was trimmed by 5 bases and J by 5 bases, leaving 3 bases between them. The CDR3 covers 10 residues. CDR1 is PRHDT and CDR2 is FYEKMQ in the germline V gene (reference sequence). CDR3 bases: TGTGCCAGCAGCCTAACTGAAGCTTTCTTT. Translated, it gives CASSLTEAFF.

The rearrangement joins TRBV12-3 or TRBV12-4 to TRBJ2-5, with unresolved D. The CDR3 sequence is 11 residues long. V was clipped by 5 bases and J by 9 bases, with 10 bases between them. The CDR3 reads CASSHRQAQYF. CDR3 DNA sequence: TGTGCCAGCAGTCACCGTCAGGCCCAGTACTTC.

This chain uses TRBV19 with TRBJ1-2; D is possibly TRBD1 (5 bases). V lost 4 bases to trimming and J lost 0 bases, with 12 bases between them. Germline V lookup: CDR1 LNHDA, CDR2 SQIVND (reference sequence). CDR3 length equals 15 residues. In DNA, the CDR3 is TGTGCCAGTAGTAAGGAGGGGACGGCTAACTATGGCTACACCTTC. It specifies CASSKEGTANYGYTF.

This clone was counted between two and nine times. The chain links TRBV12-3 or TRBV12-4 to TRBJ1-5; D possibly corresponds to TRBD1 (6 bases). The V and J ends lost 7 bases and 7 bases respectively, with 14 bases between them. The CDR3 runs to 13 residues. CDR3 bases: TGTGCCAGCACCCCCCCGGGGGGCCAGCCCCAGCATTTT. This codes for CASTPPGGQPQHF.

The rearrangement uses TRBV9 and TRBJ1-2, with 7 positions matching TRBD1. Germline V gene lookup returns CDR1 SGDLS and CDR2 YYNGEE. V shed 3 bases, J shed 2 bases, and the junction held 4 bases outside the gene matches. This CDR3 region has 14 residues. The CDR3 DNA reads as TGTGCCAGCAGCGGACCGACAGGGAACTATGGCTACACCTTC. Protein product: CASSGPTGNYGYTF.

Here the CDR3 reads CASSPGGSGAYNEQFF. The CDR3 DNA reads as TGTGCCAGCTCACCAGGTGGCAGCGGGGCCTACAATGAGCAGTTCTTC. The rearrangement links TRBV18 to TRBJ2-1; 7 bases map to TRBD2. This CDR3 spans 16 amino acids. CDR1 is KGHSH and CDR2 is LQKENI in the germline V gene. The V segment lost 2 bases and the J segment 2 bases; nucleotides outside the gene matches: 6.

V gene TRBV25-1 combines with J gene TRBJ1-6; 7 nucleotides match TRBD1. Germline V gene sequence: CDR1 MGHDK, CDR2 SYGVNS. J lost 7 bases, V lost 5 bases, and 2 bases had no gene match. The CDR3 consists of 13 residues. Here the CDR3 reads CASSRQGNSPLHF. The CDR3 region has the DNA TGTGCCAGCAGTAGACAGGGAAATTCACCCCTCCACTTT.

V gene TRBV15 combines with J gene TRBJ1-5, with a possible D match to TRBD1 (5 bases). The CDR3 runs to 14 residues. With 0 bases removed from V and 4 bases from J, the gap between germline ends came to 7 bases. Looked up from germline, CDR1 is LNHNV and CDR2 is YYDKDF (reference sequence). The DNA of the CDR3 is TGTGCCACCAGCAGAGACAGGGCGAATCAGCCCCAGCATTTT. Its translation: CATSRDRANQPQHF.

This clone was observed a handful of times. The genes are TRBV11-3 and TRBJ2-1, with 10 bases that match TRBD2. Germline V lookup: CDR1 SGHNT, CDR2 YENEEA. The CDR3 consists of 15 residues. Unmatched junction bases numbered 6, after V lost 5 bases and J lost 5 bases. The CDR3 reads CASSDPSGGNNEQFF. In DNA form, the CDR3 reads TGTGCCAGCAGCGACCCTAGCGGGGGAAACAATGAGCAGTTCTTC.

The chain combines TRBV11-2 with TRBJ2-3, with 8 positions matching TRBD2. The CDR3 totals 16 residues. Germline V gene lookup returns CDR1 SGHAT and CDR2 FQNNGV. V lost 2 bases, J lost 4 bases, and 8 bases stayed unmatched. CDR3 DNA: TGTGCCAGCAGCTTATGGACTAGCATTAATCCAGATACGCAGTATTTT. Its translation: CASSLWTSINPDTQYF.